A selection of T cell receptor beta chains follows, all from one sample in a study of T cells after yellow fever vaccination. From the 5' RACE reads, TCRdb called clonotypes with MiXCR, one entry per CDR3 protein. In the table there are around 610,000 distinct CDR3 sequences, approximately 13% of which are singletons. This sample comprised PBMCs, obtained on the day of the yellow fever booster vaccination. All receptors come from a man aged 30 to 39 who received the YFV17D yellow fever vaccine. CDR3s include the opening cysteine and the closing phenylalanine or tryptophan. Fields, in order: J gene, D gene, clone size, V gene, CDR3 DNA, CDR3 protein. A D gene is named only where the DNA matches it firmly. Rows give clone size only sometimes, using once, few, many, or a class for an expanded clone.

j_gene: TRBJ2-3; d_gene: -; abundance: few; v_gene: TRBV19; CDR3nt: TGTGCCAGTAGTGGGGCGGACACAGATACGCAGTATTTT; CDR3aa: CASSGADTDTQYF
j_gene: TRBJ2-7; d_gene: TRBD1; abundance: few; v_gene: TRBV20-1; CDR3nt: TGCAGTGCTAGAAGTAACAGGGGGCTTAACGAGCAGTACTTC; CDR3aa: CSARSNRGLNEQYF
j_gene: TRBJ2-1; d_gene: TRBD2; abundance: -; v_gene: TRBV10-3; CDR3nt: TGTGCCATCAGTGATGGGGGGACTAACAGCGATGAGCAGTTCTTC; CDR3aa: CAISDGGTNSDEQFF
j_gene: TRBJ2-3; d_gene: -; abundance: -; v_gene: TRBV6-5; CDR3nt: TGTGCCAGCAGTTACTCGCCCAGGGTTGAAAGCACAGATACGCAGTATTTT; CDR3aa: CASSYSPRVESTDTQYF
j_gene: TRBJ2-1; d_gene: -; abundance: -; v_gene: TRBV6-1; CDR3nt: TGTGCCAGCAAGGAGGGTGCACAGGGCTACAATGAGCAGTTCTTC; CDR3aa: CASKEGAQGYNEQFF
j_gene: TRBJ2-3; d_gene: TRBD2; abundance: -; v_gene: TRBV15; CDR3nt: TGTGCCACCAGAGGGCGGGGCGGGAGGCCCGATACGCAGTATTTT; CDR3aa: CATRGRGGRPDTQYF
j_gene: TRBJ1-4; d_gene: TRBD1; abundance: few; v_gene: TRBV19; CDR3nt: TGTGCCAGTAGGGACCCCGGGACAGACGGTGAAAAACTGTTTTTT; CDR3aa: CASRDPGTDGEKLFF
j_gene: TRBJ1-1; d_gene: -; abundance: few; v_gene: TRBV29-1; CDR3nt: TGCAGCGTTACGTGGGATCGGGATTTGTCTACTGAAGCTTTCTTT; CDR3aa: CSVTWDRDLSTEAFF
j_gene: TRBJ2-1; d_gene: -; abundance: -; v_gene: TRBV11-3; CDR3nt: TGTGCCGGCAGCTTAGAGCGCTGGTCCGGGGAGCAGTTCTTC; CDR3aa: CAGSLERWSGEQFF
j_gene: TRBJ2-2; d_gene: TRBD1; abundance: few; v_gene: TRBV5-6; CDR3nt: TGTGCCAGCAGCCGTGGGTCAGGGGGCACCGGGGAGCTGTTTTTT; CDR3aa: CASSRGSGGTGELFF
j_gene: TRBJ1-5; d_gene: -; abundance: many; v_gene: TRBV20-1; CDR3nt: TGCAGTGCTAGAGCCCCGCCCAGCAATCAGCCCCAGCATTTT; CDR3aa: CSARAPPSNQPQHF
j_gene: TRBJ2-5; d_gene: TRBD1; abundance: -; v_gene: TRBV20-1; CDR3nt: TGCAGTGCTAGAGACCCCGGACAGGGAACCCAAGAGACCCAGTACTTC; CDR3aa: CSARDPGQGTQETQYF
j_gene: TRBJ2-6; d_gene: TRBD2; abundance: few; v_gene: TRBV4-2; CDR3nt: TGTGCCAGCAGCCCCCCCGGACTAGCGGGAACCGGGGCCAACGTCCTGACTTTC; CDR3aa: CASSPPGLAGTGANVLTF
j_gene: TRBJ1-5; d_gene: TRBD1; abundance: -; v_gene: TRBV5-6; CDR3nt: TGTGCCAGCAGCGCCGACAGGGGCAATCAGCCCCAGCATTTT; CDR3aa: CASSADRGNQPQHF
j_gene: TRBJ2-7; d_gene: TRBD1; abundance: few; v_gene: TRBV28; CDR3nt: TGTGCCAGCAGTCTTCGGACAGGGGTGGGCGAGCAGTACTTC; CDR3aa: CASSLRTGVGEQYF
j_gene: TRBJ2-3; d_gene: TRBD2; abundance: many; v_gene: TRBV20-1; CDR3nt: TGCAGTGCTAGAGATCCAGCGGGAGGGGCAGATACGCAGTATTTT; CDR3aa: CSARDPAGGADTQYF
j_gene: TRBJ2-2; d_gene: TRBD2; abundance: -; v_gene: TRBV20-1; CDR3nt: TGCAGTGCTAGATTCCTAGCGGGACGGAACACCGGGGAGCTGTTTTTT; CDR3aa: CSARFLAGRNTGELFF
j_gene: TRBJ2-3; d_gene: -; abundance: -; v_gene: TRBV10-3; CDR3nt: TGTGCCATCAATTCGGGGGGCACAGATACGCAGTATTTT; CDR3aa: CAINSGGTDTQYF
j_gene: TRBJ2-7; d_gene: -; abundance: few; v_gene: TRBV7-9; CDR3nt: TGTGCCAGCAGCACTCAGTGGAGCGAGCAGTACTTC; CDR3aa: CASSTQWSEQYF
j_gene: TRBJ2-2; d_gene: TRBD1; abundance: few; v_gene: TRBV12-3/TRBV12-4; CDR3nt: TGTGCCAGCAGCTACGGACAGGGCAGGGACGGGGAGCTGTTTTTT; CDR3aa: CASSYGQGRDGELFF